The entry below gives a single T cell receptor (beta chain) sequence along with its context. This specimen comes from a study of T cell changes during pregnancy in multiple sclerosis. V gave up 3 bases and J gave up 3 bases; unmatched junction bases: 19. This CDR3 contains 20 residues. Looked up from germline, CDR1 is SGHNT and CDR2 is YENEEA. Generated by immunoSEQ multiplex PCR, the TCRdb table keeps only in-frame clones and is missing some. The repertoire holds around 58,000 clones, with more than 80% as singletons. The gene calls are TRBV11-3 and TRBJ2-3; 9 bases are a match to TRBD2. The specimen comprised CD4+ T cells from peripheral blood mononuclear cells, sampled after pregnancy. The clonotype comes from a female donor in good health, enrolled as a control in a pregnancy study. In DNA form, the CDR3 reads TGTGCCAGCAGCTTTTATAGCGGGGGTGCAGATCGGGGTAGGACAGATACGCAGTATTTT. Amino acid sequence: CASSFYSGGADRGRTDTQYF. Drawing the rest from reference TRBV11-3 and TRBJ2-3, the complete variable domain is EAGVVQSPRYKIIEKKQPVAFWCNPISGHNTLYWYLQNLGQGPELLIRYENEEAVDDSQLPKDRFSAERLKGVDSTLKIQPAELGDSAVYLCASSFYSGGADRGRTDTQYFGPGTRLTVL.